Each of the 27 T cell receptor beta chains below was sequenced from the same sample in a study of T-cell reconstitution after alpha-beta-depleted transplantation in children. It was with unique molecular identifiers that the TCRbeta library was prepared. MiXCR, applied by TCRdb to the PCR reads, yields one record per CDR3 protein. Of more than 200,000 distinct CDR3 sequences in the sample, 25% are singletons; the top ten hold about 2.8%. Sequencing used PBMCs, obtained before TCRalphabeta/CD19-depleted stem cell transplant. The receptor source for this set is a girl aged 2 to 9 with Fanconi anemia, due to receive a stem cell transplant.

This chain links TRBV4-1 with TRBJ2-2; 10 bases are shared with TRBD2. J was trimmed by 1 base and V by 5 bases; bases with no gene match: 10. The CDR3 is 18 amino acids. Germline V gives CDR1 MGHRA, CDR2 YSYEKL. DNA for the CDR3: TGCGCCAGCAGCAGAGGTCCTATAGCGGGAGGGAACACCGGGGAGCTGTTTTTT. It specifies CASSRGPIAGGNTGELFF.

This clonotype was seen at least ten times. The rearrangement links TRBV20-1 to TRBJ2-7; the match to TRBD1 covers 8 bases. J lost 4 bases, V lost 6 bases, and 8 bases had no gene match. The CDR3 extends over 13 amino acids. Germline V lookup: CDR1 DFQATT, CDR2 SNEGSKA (reference sequence). The CDR3, as DNA: TGCAGTGCCTACGCGCAGGGGGCATACGAGCAGTACTTC. It is translated as CSAYAQGAYEQYF.

This clonotype was seen repeatedly, ten times or more. The chain carries TRBV29-1 and TRBJ2-6, with a tentative D call TRBD2 (6 bases). The CDR3 loop spans 13 amino acids. The ends were cut back, 5 bases at V and 4 bases at J, with 9 bases in the middle. Germline V gene sequence: CDR1 SQVTM, CDR2 ANQGSEA. The DNA of the CDR3 is TGCAGCGTTAGGGAGGACGGGGCCAACGTCCTGACTTTC. Translation: CSVREDGANVLTF.

This clonotype appeared a few times. The chain recombines TRBV28 with TRBJ1-1; D is undetermined. The CDR3 contains 12 residues. The germline V gene has CDR1 MDHEN and CDR2 SYDVKM. Trimming left V 4 bases short and J 5 bases short, with 8 bases between. As DNA, the CDR3 is TGTGCCAGCAGTTCTTCCCTTACTGAAGCTTTCTTT. Translating gives CASSSSLTEAFF. Variable domain in full (rest from reference TRBV28 and TRBJ1-1): DVKVTQSSRYLVKRTGEKVFLECVQDMDHENMFWYRQDPGLGLRLIYFSYDVKMKEKGDIPEGYSVSREKKERFSLILESASTNQTSMYLCASSSSLTEAFFGQGTRLTVV.

V gene TRBV29-1 combines with J gene TRBJ2-2; 10 bases line up with TRBD1. V lost 7 bases, J lost 4 bases, and 6 bases stayed unmatched. CDR1 SQVTM and CDR2 ANQGSEA come from the germline V gene. The CDR3 is made up of 14 amino acids. DNA for the CDR3: TGCAGCGGCAGACAGGGGGCGGTCACCGGGGAGCTGTTTTTT. This codes for CSGRQGAVTGELFF.

There are a few counts of this clonotype. The V gene is TRBV20-1, the J gene TRBJ1-1; 8 bases fit TRBD1. CDR1 and CDR2 from the germline V gene are DFQATT and SNEGSKA (reference sequence). This CDR3 is built from 12 residues. Unmatched junction bases numbered 8, after V lost 2 bases and J lost 12 bases. CDR3 nucleotides: TGCAGTGCTAGACCGGACAGGGAGTTAACTTTCTTT. This sequence encodes CSARPDRELTFF.

This clonotype was counted only a few times. The CDR3 region is CASSLGTGPYEQYF. DNA of the CDR3: TGCGCCAGCAGCCTCGGGACAGGGCCCTACGAGCAGTACTTC. V and J are TRBV5-1 and TRBJ2-7; TRBD1 matches at 9 bases. J was trimmed by 2 bases and V by 4 bases; bases with no gene match: 4. Germline CDR1 and CDR2: SGHRS and YFSETQ. The CDR3 is 14 amino acids.

J is TRBJ2-7 and V is TRBV7-9, with TRBD1 as a possible D gene (6 bases). The V end was cut by 1 base, the J end by 0 bases, with 13 bases between. Germline-derived CDR1 and CDR2 are SEHNR and FQNEAQ (reference sequence). This CDR3 has 16 residues. The CDR3 coding sequence is TGTGCCAGCAGCTTAGGTGGGGGCGCAGGCTCCTACGAGCAGTACTTC. Translating it yields CASSLGGGAGSYEQYF.

This chain uses TRBV12-3 or TRBV12-4 with TRBJ2-7, with D possibly TRBD1 on 6 matching bases. Trimming took off 7 bases at V and 0 bases at J, with 19 bases between the two ends. This CDR3 comprises 16 residues. The chain's CDR3 is CASTHARDMSSYEQYF. In DNA form, the CDR3 reads TGTGCCAGCACCCACGCCCGGGACATGTCCTCCTACGAGCAGTACTTC.

This clonotype was seen many times. The chain couples TRBV10-3 to TRBJ1-1; D might be TRBD1 (6 bases). The CDR3 is 14 residues long. Germline values: CDR1 ENHRY, CDR2 SYGVKD. V lost 5 bases, J lost 1 base, and 11 bases lay in between. CDR3 region: CAISTGRGNTEAFF. DNA of the CDR3: TGTGCCATCAGTACAGGGCGGGGGAACACTGAAGCTTTCTTT.

This clonotype was observed many times. The V gene is TRBV20-1, the J gene TRBJ1-5; the D gene is possibly TRBD1 (5 bases). V shed 1 base and J shed 4 bases, with 8 bases lying between them. Germline V gene data show CDR1 as DFQATT and CDR2 as SNEGSKA (reference sequence). The CDR3 totals 13 residues. CDR3 protein: CSARGRENQPQHF. CDR3 nucleotide sequence: TGCAGTGCTAGAGGCAGGGAAAATCAGCCCCAGCATTTT.

The V and J genes are TRBV6-1 and TRBJ2-7; TRBD2 matches at 8 bases. The V segment lost 7 bases and the J segment 2 bases; nucleotides outside the gene matches: 10. The CDR3 loop spans 15 amino acids. Per the germline V gene, CDR1 is MNHNS and CDR2 is SASEGT. The CDR3 DNA reads as TGTGCCAGCACGGGGGGGGAGATCCCTACCTACGAGCAGTACTTC. This codes for CASTGGEIPTYEQYF.

The table lists this clonotype with many counts. V usage is TRBV4-2 and J usage is TRBJ2-1; the match to TRBD2 covers 7 bases. Germline V gene data show CDR1 as LGHNA and CDR2 as YNFKEQ. CDR3 size: 16 residues. Losses at the gene ends were 1 base for V and 0 bases for J; bases not matched to a gene: 3. The CDR3 spells CASSQVSGTSYNEQFF. CDR3 coding DNA: TGTGCCAGCAGCCAAGTGAGCGGGACCTCCTACAATGAGCAGTTCTTC.

This clonotype came up many times. This chain joins TRBV6-4 and TRBJ2-1; 11 bases fit TRBD2. The V segment lost 6 bases and the J segment 7 bases; nucleotides outside the gene matches: 8. The CDR3 runs to 15 residues. Germline V gene sequence: CDR1 MRHNA, CDR2 SNTAGT. In DNA, the CDR3 is TGTGCCAGCAGCGAGCTAGCGGGGGGTTTAAATGAGCAGTTCTTC. Amino acids: CASSELAGGLNEQFF.

The table lists this clonotype with a few counts. The chain recombines TRBV28 with TRBJ1-4; no clear D. Trimming cost V 4 bases and J 11 bases, with 26 bases left between them. Germline-derived CDR1 and CDR2 are MDHEN and SYDVKM. The CDR3 contains 17 residues. The CDR3, as DNA: TGTGCCAGCAGTTCCTCCCCCGGGGAAGAACGTCGAAGGAAACTGTTTTTT. This codes for CASSSSPGEERRRKLFF.

This clonotype has a handful of counts. The chain joins TRBV5-1 to TRBJ2-7; 7 nucleotides match TRBD1. Unmatched junction bases numbered 4, after V lost 1 base and J lost 0 bases. The length of the CDR3 is 15 residues. Germline CDR1 is SGHRS and CDR2 is YFSETQ. DNA for the CDR3: TGCGCCAGCAGCTTGAGACAGGGAAGCTCCTACGAGCAGTACTTC. This codes for CASSLRQGSSYEQYF.

The rearrangement uses TRBV3-1 and TRBJ2-1; D possibly corresponds to TRBD1 (6 bases). V was cut by 10 bases and J by 5 bases, with 21 bases left in between. This CDR3 comprises 15 residues. CDR1 LGHDT and CDR2 YNNKEL come from the germline V gene (reference sequence). In nucleotides, the CDR3 is TGTGCCACCGAGCAGACAGGTTACCCCCACAATGAGCAGTTCTTC. This gives the protein CATEQTGYPHNEQFF.

The chain joins TRBV13 to TRBJ1-1; D ambiguous. Trimming removed 5 bases at V and 11 bases at J, with 18 bases between. CDR1 is PRHDT and CDR2 is FYEKMQ in the germline V gene (reference sequence). This CDR3 comprises 13 residues. Written as DNA, the CDR3 is TGTGCCAGCAGCACCGGACGGCATTGGAGTGCTTTCTTT. This encodes CASSTGRHWSAFF.

This clonotype was detected a few times. The CDR3 DNA is TGCAGTGCCACCAACACAGGGGTTAGGAGCAATCAGCCCCAGCATTTT. Protein sequence: CSATNTGVRSNQPQHF. V and J are TRBV20-1 and TRBJ1-5; 7 bases agree with TRBD1. The CDR3 has 16 amino acids. From germline, CDR1 is DFQATT and CDR2 SNEGSKA (reference sequence). The trim removed 6 bases at V and 1 base at J, leaving 12 bases unmatched.

The V and J genes are TRBV18 and TRBJ2-7; 16 positions agree with TRBD2. The CDR3 length is 16 residues. The germline CDR1 and CDR2 sequences are KGHSH and LQKENI. Trimming cost V 5 bases and J 6 bases; bases outside gene matches: 7. CDR3 coding DNA: TGTGCCAGCTCATTGGGACTAGCGGGAGGGCCCCTCGAGCAGTACTTC. Translation gives CASSLGLAGGPLEQYF.

The V call is TRBV5-1, the J call TRBJ2-1; D ambiguous. CDR3 length: 14 residues. From germline, CDR1 is SGHRS and CDR2 YFSETQ. V shed 0 bases and J shed 0 bases, with 4 bases lying between them. DNA of the CDR3: TGCGCCAGCAGCTTGGACTTCTCCTACAATGAGCAGTTCTTC. Its protein product is CASSLDFSYNEQFF.

The chain combines TRBV29-1 with TRBJ1-1; D remains unclear. The CDR3 totals 12 residues. Germline assignment: CDR1 SQVTM and CDR2 ANQGSEA. The germline V and J ends were trimmed by 6 bases and 6 bases, with 14 bases remaining between them. The CDR3 here is CSVASGYPEAFF. DNA for the CDR3: TGCAGCGTGGCGAGTGGCTACCCTGAAGCTTTCTTT.

This clonotype has ten or more counts. This sequence joins TRBV20-1 and TRBJ2-5; 10 bases are shared with TRBD2. This CDR3 is 14 amino acids long. Trimming removed 3 bases from V and 5 bases from J; junction bases left unmatched: 6. Germline CDR1 and CDR2: DFQATT and SNEGSKA (reference sequence). Here the CDR3 DNA reads TGCAGTGCTAGCCCTAGCGGGAGTCTGGAGACCCAGTACTTC. Residues: CSASPSGSLETQYF.

In its sample, this clonotype was seen a few times. V and J are TRBV20-1 and TRBJ2-5; 8 bases match TRBD2. The V gene's germline CDR1 is DFQATT and CDR2 SNEGSKA (reference sequence). Losses at the gene ends were 6 bases for V and 4 bases for J; bases not matched to a gene: 4. The CDR3 contains 12 residues. This CDR3 is CSAPGGSETQYF. For the CDR3, the DNA is TGCAGTGCCCCGGGAGGGTCAGAGACCCAGTACTTC.

The chain employs TRBV6-1 and TRBJ2-1; perhaps TRBD1 as D (6 bases). V was shortened by 6 bases and J by 3 bases, with 9 bases between the two germline ends. The CDR3 loop spans 13 amino acids. The V gene's germline CDR1 is MNHNS and CDR2 SASEGT. CDR3 coding DNA: TGTGCCAGCAGAAGGGGGTTCTACAATGAGCAGTTCTTC. The encoded protein is CASRRGFYNEQFF.

This clonotype was observed at least ten times. The chain combines TRBV20-1 with TRBJ2-7; 8 bases are a match to TRBD1. Unmatched junction bases numbered 10, after V lost 6 bases and J lost 6 bases. This CDR3 region has 13 residues. The germline CDR1 and CDR2 sequences are DFQATT and SNEGSKA (reference sequence). CDR3 region: CSAGTGPPFEQYF. CDR3 sequence (DNA): TGCAGTGCCGGGACAGGCCCACCGTTCGAGCAGTACTTC.

The gene calls are TRBV9 and TRBJ2-5; 10 bases align to TRBD2. Germline trimming cut 2 bases from V and 5 bases from J; bases unmatched to any gene: 6. In germline, CDR1 is SGDLS, CDR2 YYNGEE. The CDR3 length is 15 residues. CDR3 nucleotide sequence: TGTGCCAGCAGCGTCAGCGGGGGGGCCGGGGAGACCCAGTACTTC. Translating gives CASSVSGGAGETQYF.